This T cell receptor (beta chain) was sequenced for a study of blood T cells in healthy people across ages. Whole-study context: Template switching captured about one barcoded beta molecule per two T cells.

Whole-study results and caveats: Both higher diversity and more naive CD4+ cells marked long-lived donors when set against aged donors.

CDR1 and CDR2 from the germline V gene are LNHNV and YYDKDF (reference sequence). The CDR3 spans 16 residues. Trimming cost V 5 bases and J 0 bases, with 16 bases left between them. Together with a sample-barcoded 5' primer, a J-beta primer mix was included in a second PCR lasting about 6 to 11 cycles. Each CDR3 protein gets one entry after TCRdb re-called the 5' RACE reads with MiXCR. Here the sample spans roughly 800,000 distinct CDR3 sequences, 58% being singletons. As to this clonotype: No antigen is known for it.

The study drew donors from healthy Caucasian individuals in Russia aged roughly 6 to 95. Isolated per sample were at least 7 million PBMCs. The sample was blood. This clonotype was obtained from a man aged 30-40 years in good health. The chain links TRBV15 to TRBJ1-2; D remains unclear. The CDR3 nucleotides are TGTGCCACCAGCGCCTCCCGTGTTGGGGCTAACTATGGCTACACCTTC. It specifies CATSASRVGANYGYTF.